Following are 3 T cell receptor beta chains from one sample sequenced in a study of T cell clonotyping in hematopoietic cell transplantation. TCRdb keeps only in-frame clones here, not all; method: immunoSEQ multiplex PCR. This sample carries under 10,000 clones, 70% to 90% of them seen once, and the ten largest clones take approximately 35%. This material consisted of PBMCs, taken 180 days after allogeneic stem cell transplant. The receptors here all came from a human patient who had an allogeneic stem cell transplant, so the T cells may come from the graft donor. The donor label of this sample is uncertain. Some clones in this sample may be carry-over from other donors' samples.

As to this clone: A read error may account for a junction end that differs from germline. The chain employs TRBV30 and TRBJ1-2; TRBD1 agrees at 11 bases. CDR3 length equals 12 residues. Germline V CDR1 and CDR2: GTSNPN, SVGIG (reference sequence). The CDR3 DNA follows: TGTGCCTGGGGGGGAGGACAGGGGGCTCTTCTCTTC. Its protein product is CAWGGGQGALLF. Filled out from reference TRBV30 and TRBJ1-2, the complete variable domain reads SQTIHQWPATLVQPVGSPLSLECTVEGTSNPNLYWYRQAAGRGLQLLFYSVGIGQISSEVPQNLSASRPQDRQFILSSKKLLLSDSGFYLCAWGGGQGALLFGSGTRLTVV.

The V gene is TRBV20-1, the J gene TRBJ2-1; D is uncertain. Germline CDR1 reads DFQATT; CDR2 reads SNEGSKA (reference sequence). V was shortened by 0 bases and J by 10 bases, with 4 bases between the two germline ends. This CDR3 region has 10 residues. The CDR3 region has the DNA TGCAGTGCTAGAGAGCGAGAGCAGTTCTTC. It is translated as CSAREREQFF.

This chain joins TRBV27 and TRBJ1-1; 7 bases are shared with TRBD1. The J segment lost 5 bases and the V segment lost 6 bases, leaving 18 bases of the junction unmatched. The CDR3 consists of 17 residues. Germline V gene lookup returns CDR1 MNHEY and CDR2 SMNVEV (reference sequence). CDR3 nucleotides: TGTGCCAGCAGCCAAAGTGACAGGGTGGGTCTCGGGACTGAAGCTTTCTTT. Protein sequence: CASSQSDRVGLGTEAFF.